This is a list of T cell receptor beta chains from one sample in a study of blood T cell repertoires in COVID-19. Produced via immunoSEQ multiplex PCR; TCRdb's table is partial and in-frame only. Of more than 140,000 clones listed, 70% to 85% are singletons. Sequencing was carried out using peripheral blood. The receptors were gathered from a woman in her fifties or sixties in a cohort sampled during active or convalescent COVID-19. CDR3s include the opening cysteine and the closing phenylalanine or tryptophan. Each record gives: D gene, V gene, J gene, clone size, CDR3 DNA, CDR3 protein. The D gene is left open where the match is weak. Size values are once, few and many counts, or a class for expanded clones, and some rows have none.

D: TRBD2
V: TRBV28
J: TRBJ2-1
size: .
DNA: TGTGCCACCGAGCGGGGGGGCGGCGATGAGCAGTTCTTC
CDR3: CATERGGGDEQFF

D: .
V: TRBV4-1
J: TRBJ2-1
size: .
DNA: TGCGCCAGCAGCCCCGGACAGTACAATGAGCAGTTCTTC
CDR3: CASSPGQYNEQFF

D: TRBD1
V: TRBV29-1
J: TRBJ2-2
size: once
DNA: TGCAGCGTTCAAAGACAGGGAATACCGACCGGGGAGCTGTTTTTT
CDR3: CSVQRQGIPTGELFF

D: .
V: TRBV6-5
J: TRBJ2-6
size: .
DNA: TGTGCCAGCAGTTACTCGATGGAGGGAGGGGCCAACGTCCTGACTTTC
CDR3: CASSYSMEGGANVLTF

D: .
V: TRBV5-1
J: TRBJ2-7
size: .
DNA: TGCGCCAGCAGCTTGGGGGCAGCCTACGAGCAGTACTTC
CDR3: CASSLGAAYEQYF

D: .
V: TRBV5-1
J: TRBJ1-4
size: .
DNA: TGCGCCAGCAGCTTGGCTGCAGGGCTTAATGAAAAACTGTTTTTT
CDR3: CASSLAAGLNEKLFF

D: TRBD2
V: TRBV24-1
J: TRBJ2-7
size: .
DNA: TGTGCCACCAGCGACCCCGGGACTAGCGGGGTCTACGAGCAGTACTTC
CDR3: CATSDPGTSGVYEQYF

D: TRBD1
V: TRBV9
J: TRBJ2-1
size: .
DNA: TGTGCCAGCAGCGTAAACCCGCTTGGGACAGCCAATGAGCAGTTCTTC
CDR3: CASSVNPLGTANEQFF

D: .
V: TRBV11-1
J: TRBJ2-3
size: .
DNA: TGTGCCAGCAGGCGACTAGGCGGTGATACGCAGTATTTT
CDR3: CASRRLGGDTQYF

D: .
V: TRBV3-1/TRBV3-2
J: TRBJ1-3
size: .
DNA: TGTGCCAGCAGCCAAAAGGGAGGGGGCTCTGGAAACACCATATATTTT
CDR3: CASSQKGGGSGNTIYF

D: .
V: TRBV3-1/TRBV3-2
J: TRBJ2-3
size: few
DNA: TGTGCCAGCAGCCAATCGGGGGGCACGAGCACAGATACGCAGTATTTT
CDR3: CASSQSGGTSTDTQYF

D: .
V: TRBV10-1
J: TRBJ2-7
size: .
DNA: TGCGCCAGCAGTGCACAGGTTACCTCCTACGAGCAGTACTTC
CDR3: CASSAQVTSYEQYF

D: .
V: TRBV24-1
J: TRBJ1-1
size: .
DNA: TGTGCCACCAGTGACCCGGGGTCCGGCACTGAAGCTTTCTTT
CDR3: CATSDPGSGTEAFF

D: TRBD1
V: TRBV5-1
J: TRBJ1-6
size: once
DNA: TGCGCCAGCAGCATCCCGGGACAGGGGATTTCACCCCTCCACTTT
CDR3: CASSIPGQGISPLHF

D: .
V: TRBV6-5
J: TRBJ1-4
size: once
DNA: TGTGCCAGCAGTTACCGTGTCTCCGAAAAACTGTTTTTT
CDR3: CASSYRVSEKLFF

D: .
V: TRBV19
J: TRBJ1-1
size: .
DNA: TGTGCCAGTAGTCTCCGAGTTGAAGCTTTCTTT
CDR3: CASSLRVEAFF

D: .
V: TRBV5-1
J: TRBJ2-7
size: .
DNA: TGCGCCAGCGGAACAGGGGAGGTGCAGTACTTC
CDR3: CASGTGEVQYF

D: TRBD1
V: TRBV29-1
J: TRBJ2-7
size: .
DNA: TGCAGCGTGGGGACAGAGTACGAGCAGTACTTC
CDR3: CSVGTEYEQYF

D: .
V: TRBV7-9
J: TRBJ1-2
size: .
DNA: TGTGCCAGCAACTTCGAGGACTATGGCTACACCTTC
CDR3: CASNFEDYGYTF

D: .
V: TRBV29-1
J: TRBJ1-2
size: .
DNA: TGCAGCGTTGAAGGCAGGGCGGACTACACCTTC
CDR3: CSVEGRADYTF

D: TRBD1
V: TRBV7-2
J: TRBJ2-1
size: .
DNA: TGTGCCAGCAGCCTGGACAGGGCCCCCGGGGCCAGGAATGAGCAGTTCTTC
CDR3: CASSLDRAPGARNEQFF

D: .
V: TRBV6-5
J: TRBJ2-3
size: once
DNA: TGTGCCAGCAGTTACGCTGGGGGCGCGCCAGATACGCAGTATTTT
CDR3: CASSYAGGAPDTQYF

D: TRBD2
V: TRBV5-1
J: TRBJ2-5
size: .
DNA: TGCGCCAGCAGCTTGGGTATTCAGCTAGCGGGGGGGCCGGAGACCCAGTACTTC
CDR3: CASSLGIQLAGGPETQYF

D: .
V: TRBV7-9
J: TRBJ1-4
size: .
DNA: TGTGCCAGCAGCCCGACCCGGGGGATAAACGGGGAAAAACTGTTTTTT
CDR3: CASSPTRGINGEKLFF

D: .
V: TRBV6-5
J: TRBJ1-5
size: .
DNA: TGTGCCAGCAGAAGCGACAGGCCGAATCAGCCCCAGCATTTT
CDR3: CASRSDRPNQPQHF

D: .
V: TRBV7-9
J: TRBJ2-3
size: .
DNA: TGTGCCAGCAGCTTCCCCGTAGGAGCCTATACGCAGTATTTT
CDR3: CASSFPVGAYTQYF

D: TRBD2
V: TRBV7-9
J: TRBJ2-5
size: .
DNA: TGTGCCAGCAGCTACTCTAGCGGGGGGGAAGAGACCCAGTACTTC
CDR3: CASSYSSGGEETQYF

D: TRBD1
V: TRBV5-1
J: TRBJ2-5
size: once
DNA: TGCGCCAGCAGCTCCGGGACAGCTCAAGAGACCCAGTACTTC
CDR3: CASSSGTAQETQYF

D: TRBD1
V: TRBV6-2/TRBV6-3
J: TRBJ2-1
size: .
DNA: TGTGCCAGCAGTCCCCTTCGACAGGGATGGTTGAATGAGCAGTTCTTC
CDR3: CASSPLRQGWLNEQFF